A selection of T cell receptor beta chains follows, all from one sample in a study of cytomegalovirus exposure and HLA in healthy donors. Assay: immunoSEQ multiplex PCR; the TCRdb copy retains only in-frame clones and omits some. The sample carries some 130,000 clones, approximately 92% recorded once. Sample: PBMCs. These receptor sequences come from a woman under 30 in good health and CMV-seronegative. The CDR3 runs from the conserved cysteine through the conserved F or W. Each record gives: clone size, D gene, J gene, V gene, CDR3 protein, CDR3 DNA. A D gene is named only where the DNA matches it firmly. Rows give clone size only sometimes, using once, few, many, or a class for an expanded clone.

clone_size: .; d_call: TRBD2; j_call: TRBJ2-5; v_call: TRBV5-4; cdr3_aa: CASSKREGETQYF; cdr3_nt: TGTGCCAGCAGCAAGCGGGAGGGGGAGACCCAGTACTTC
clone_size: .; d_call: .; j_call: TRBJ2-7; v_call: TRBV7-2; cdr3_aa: CASSDYLFNEQYF; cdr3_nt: TGTGCCAGCAGCGACTACCTTTTTAACGAGCAGTACTTC
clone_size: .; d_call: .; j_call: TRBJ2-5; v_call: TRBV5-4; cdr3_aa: CASSGNIKSWRQETQYF; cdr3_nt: TGTGCCAGCAGCGGGAACATTAAATCGTGGAGGCAAGAGACCCAGTACTTC
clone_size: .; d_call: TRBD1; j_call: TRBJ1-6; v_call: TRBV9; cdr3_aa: CASSVLADRVGSPLHF; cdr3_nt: TGTGCCAGCAGCGTTCTCGCCGACAGGGTAGGGTCACCCCTCCACTTT
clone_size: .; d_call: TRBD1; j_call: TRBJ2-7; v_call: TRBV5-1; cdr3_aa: CASSFGTGGYEQYF; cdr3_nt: TGCGCCAGCAGCTTCGGGACAGGCGGGTACGAGCAGTACTTC
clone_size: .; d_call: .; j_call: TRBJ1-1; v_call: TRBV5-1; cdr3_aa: CASSPATNTEAFF; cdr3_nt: TGCGCCAGCAGCCCAGCGACGAACACTGAAGCTTTCTTT
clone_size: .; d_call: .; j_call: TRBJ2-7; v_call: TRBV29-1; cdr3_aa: CSVETRGIYEQYF; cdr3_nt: TGCAGCGTTGAAACCAGGGGAATCTACGAGCAGTACTTC
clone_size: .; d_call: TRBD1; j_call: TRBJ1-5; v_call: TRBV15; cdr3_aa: CATSRDRGLNQPQHF; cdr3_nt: TGTGCCACCAGCCGCGACAGGGGGCTGAATCAGCCCCAGCATTTT
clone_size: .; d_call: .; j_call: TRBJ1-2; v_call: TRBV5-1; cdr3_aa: CASSLGIVGLRSGYTF; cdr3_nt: TGCGCCAGCAGCTTGGGTATCGTAGGTCTCCGGAGTGGCTACACCTTC
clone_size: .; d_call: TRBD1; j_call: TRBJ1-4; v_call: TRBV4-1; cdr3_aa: CASRPQPGQGNEKLFF; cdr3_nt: TGCGCCAGCAGACCGCAGCCGGGACAGGGTAATGAAAAACTGTTTTTT
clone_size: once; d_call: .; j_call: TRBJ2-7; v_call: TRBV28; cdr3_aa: CASSLLSPGQEKYF; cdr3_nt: TGTGCCAGCAGTTTACTATCCCCAGGCCAAGAGAAGTACTTC
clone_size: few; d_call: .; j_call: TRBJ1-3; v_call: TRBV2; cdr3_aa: CASSEVSRGTIYF; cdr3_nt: TGTGCCAGCAGTGAGGTCTCTAGGGGCACCATATATTTT
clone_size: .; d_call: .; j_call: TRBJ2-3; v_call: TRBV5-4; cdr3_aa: CASSPVAGNTDTQYF; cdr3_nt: TGTGCCAGCAGCCCTGTGGCGGGTAACACAGATACGCAGTATTTT
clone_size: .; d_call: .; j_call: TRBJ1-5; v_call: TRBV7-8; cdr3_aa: CASSLGLHQPQHF; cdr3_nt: TGTGCCAGCAGCTTAGGACTCCATCAGCCCCAGCATTTT
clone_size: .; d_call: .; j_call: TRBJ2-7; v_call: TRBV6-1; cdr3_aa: CASSAVTSYEQYF; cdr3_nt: TGTGCCAGCAGTGCAGTCACCTCCTACGAGCAGTACTTC
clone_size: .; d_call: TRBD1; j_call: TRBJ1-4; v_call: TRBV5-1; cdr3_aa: CASSLAWVPGGSNEKLFF; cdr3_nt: TGCGCCAGCAGCTTGGCCTGGGTGCCAGGGGGCTCTAATGAAAAACTGTTTTTT
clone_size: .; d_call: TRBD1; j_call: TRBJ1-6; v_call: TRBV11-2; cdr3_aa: CASSPQTGRVNSPLHF; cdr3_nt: TGTGCCAGCAGCCCACAGACAGGGAGAGTAAATTCACCCCTCCACTTT
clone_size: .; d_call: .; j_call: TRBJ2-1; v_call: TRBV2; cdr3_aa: CASRTRVGHNEQFF; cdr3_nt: TGTGCCAGCAGGACCAGGGTAGGGCACAATGAGCAGTTCTTC
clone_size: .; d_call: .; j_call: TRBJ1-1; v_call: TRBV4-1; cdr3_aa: CASSLQLTGFTEAFF; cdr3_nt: TGCGCCAGCAGCCTACAACTAACAGGGTTCACTGAAGCTTTCTTT
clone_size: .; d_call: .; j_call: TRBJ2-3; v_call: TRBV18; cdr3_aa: CASSPLPGTARADTQYF; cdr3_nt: TGTGCCAGCTCACCTCTTCCCGGGACTGCCAGAGCAGATACGCAGTATTTT
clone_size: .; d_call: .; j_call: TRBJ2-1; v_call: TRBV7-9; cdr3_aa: CASSTDYKYEQFF; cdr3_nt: TGTGCCAGCAGTACCGACTACAAGTATGAGCAGTTCTTC
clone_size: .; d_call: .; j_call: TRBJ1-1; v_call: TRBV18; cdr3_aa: CASSPFQEGATEAFF; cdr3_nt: TGTGCCAGCTCACCATTTCAAGAGGGCGCCACTGAAGCTTTCTTT
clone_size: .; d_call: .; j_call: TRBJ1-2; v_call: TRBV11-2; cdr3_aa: CASSPGGSGYTF; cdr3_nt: TGTGCCAGCAGCCCGGGGGGGTCCGGCTACACCTTC
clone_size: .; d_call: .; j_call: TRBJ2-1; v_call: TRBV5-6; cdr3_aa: CASSLQLAAYNEQFF; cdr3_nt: TGTGCCAGCAGCTTACAACTAGCCGCCTACAATGAGCAGTTCTTC
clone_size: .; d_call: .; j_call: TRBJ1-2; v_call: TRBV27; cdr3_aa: CASRLRGGSGYTF; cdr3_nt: TGTGCCAGCCGCCTCCGCGGGGGTTCCGGCTACACCTTC
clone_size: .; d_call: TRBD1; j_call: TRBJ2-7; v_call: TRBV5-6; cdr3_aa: CASRRVGQGLEQYF; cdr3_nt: TGTGCCAGCAGACGGGTGGGACAGGGTCTCGAGCAGTACTTC
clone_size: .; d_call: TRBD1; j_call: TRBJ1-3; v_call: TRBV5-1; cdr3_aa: CASSFGQGASGNTIYF; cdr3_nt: TGCGCCAGCAGTTTCGGCCAGGGGGCGTCTGGAAACACCATATATTTT
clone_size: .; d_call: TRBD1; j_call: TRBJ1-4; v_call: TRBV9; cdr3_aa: CASSVAQGAREKLFF; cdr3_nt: TGTGCCAGCAGCGTAGCTCAGGGGGCGAGGGAAAAACTGTTTTTT
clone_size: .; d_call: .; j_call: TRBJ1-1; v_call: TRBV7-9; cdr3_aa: CASSPRGSQNTEAFF; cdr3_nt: TGTGCCAGCAGCCCAAGGGGCAGCCAGAACACTGAAGCTTTCTTT
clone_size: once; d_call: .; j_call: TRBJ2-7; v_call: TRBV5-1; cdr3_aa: CASSLRGGNFGEQYF; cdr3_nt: TGCGCCAGCAGCTTGAGGGGCGGAAATTTCGGCGAGCAGTACTTC
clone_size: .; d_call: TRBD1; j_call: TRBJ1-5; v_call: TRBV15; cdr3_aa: CATSPLNRGLSQPQHF; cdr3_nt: TGTGCCACCAGCCCCCTTAACAGGGGGCTGAGTCAGCCCCAGCATTTT
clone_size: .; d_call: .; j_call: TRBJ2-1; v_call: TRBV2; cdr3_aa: CASSAGPYNEQFF; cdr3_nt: TGTGCCAGCAGCGCAGGGCCCTACAATGAGCAGTTCTTC
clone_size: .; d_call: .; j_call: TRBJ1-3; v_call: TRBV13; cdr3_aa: CASGLGARGNTIYF; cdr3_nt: TGTGCCAGCGGACTGGGGGCTCGTGGAAACACCATATATTTT
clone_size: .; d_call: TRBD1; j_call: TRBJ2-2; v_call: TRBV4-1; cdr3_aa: CASSGDRGGSGELFF; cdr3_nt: TGCGCCAGCAGCGGGGACAGGGGTGGCTCCGGGGAGCTGTTTTTT
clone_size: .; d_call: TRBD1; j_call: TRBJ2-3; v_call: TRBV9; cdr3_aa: CASSVGPGTGGFATDTQYF; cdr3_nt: TGTGCCAGCAGCGTGGGTCCCGGGACAGGGGGGTTTGCGACAGATACGCAGTATTTT
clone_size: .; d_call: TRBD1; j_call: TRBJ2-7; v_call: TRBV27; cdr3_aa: CATRTGGYEQYF; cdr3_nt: TGTGCCACCAGGACAGGGGGCTACGAGCAGTACTTC
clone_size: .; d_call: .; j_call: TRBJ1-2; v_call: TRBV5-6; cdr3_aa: CASSPVGGGYGYTF; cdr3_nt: TGTGCCAGCAGCCCTGTGGGGGGAGGCTATGGCTACACCTTC
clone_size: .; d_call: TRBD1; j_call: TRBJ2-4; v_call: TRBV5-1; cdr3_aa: CASSTFTGGIQYF; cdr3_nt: TGCGCCAGCAGCACCTTTACAGGGGGCATTCAGTACTTC
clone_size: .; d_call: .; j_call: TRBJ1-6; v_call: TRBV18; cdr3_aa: CASSPGYRDNSPLHF; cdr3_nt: TGTGCCAGCTCACCAGGGTACAGGGATAATTCACCCCTCCACTTT
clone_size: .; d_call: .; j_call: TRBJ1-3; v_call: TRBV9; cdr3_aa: CASSVDSSSGNTIYF; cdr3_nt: TGTGCCAGCAGCGTAGATTCCAGCTCTGGAAACACCATATATTTT
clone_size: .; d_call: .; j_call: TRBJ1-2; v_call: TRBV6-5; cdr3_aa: CASSYHGRTNYGYTF; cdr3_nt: TGTGCCAGCAGTTACCACGGGAGGACTAACTATGGCTACACCTTC
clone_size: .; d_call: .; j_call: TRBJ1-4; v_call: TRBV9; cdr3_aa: CASSVDGGKWEKLFF; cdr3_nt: TGTGCCAGCAGCGTAGACGGGGGGAAGTGGGAAAAACTGTTTTTT